A single sample gave rise to the 27 T cell receptor beta chains below, sequenced in a study of cytomegalovirus exposure and HLA in healthy donors. The PCR employed 60 Vbeta primers together with 13 Jbeta primers. Using immunoSEQ multiplex PCR, the repertoire was profiled, and TCRdb retains in-frame clones only, with some absent. The sample holds 85,000 to 100,000 clones; over 75% are singletons and the top ten take less than 9.5%. Input material: PBMCs. The origin of the receptors is a man in his fifties in good health and CMV-seropositive.

V gene TRBV27 combines with J gene TRBJ2-4; 8 nucleotides agree with TRBD1. The CDR3 totals 15 residues. J lost 8 bases, V lost 6 bases, and 12 bases had no gene match. Germline-derived CDR1 and CDR2 are MNHEY and SMNVEV (reference sequence). Written as DNA, the CDR3 is TGTGCCAGCAGGCCCCAGGGGGCGTCGGGGGACATTCAGTACTTC. Its translation is CASRPQGASGDIQYF.

The V call is TRBV9, the J call TRBJ1-2; TRBD1 is a possible D gene (6 bases). Germline V lookup: CDR1 SGDLS, CDR2 YYNGEE. Deletions cut 2 bases from V and 7 bases from J, with 21 bases between. The CDR3 length is 16 residues. Written as DNA, the CDR3 is TGTGCCAGCAGCGTGAGTGGGGGACAAGGCGTCGGTGGCTACACCTTC. Protein sequence: CASSVSGGQGVGGYTF. The full variable domain, completed using reference TRBV9 and TRBJ1-2, is DSGVTQTPKHLITATGQRVTLRCSPRSGDLSVYWYQQSLDQGLQFLIQYYNGEERAKGNILERFSAQQFPDLHSELNLSSLELGDSALYFCASSVSGGQGVGGYTFGSGTRLTVV.

The J gene is TRBJ1-1, the V gene TRBV15; D is ambiguous. Germline lookup yields CDR1 LNHNV and CDR2 YYDKDF (reference sequence). This CDR3 comprises 12 residues. Trimming took off 2 bases at V and 4 bases at J, with 5 bases between the two ends. CDR3 sequence (DNA): TGTGCCACCAGCAGACCAGGCACTGAAGCTTTCTTT. Protein: CATSRPGTEAFF.

This clone was found a few times. The chain recombines TRBV9 with TRBJ1-4; D is unclear. CDR1 and CDR2 from the germline V gene are SGDLS and YYNGEE. The ends were cut back, 3 bases at V and 4 bases at J, with 13 bases in the middle. The CDR3 spans 15 residues. The CDR3 protein is CASSAGDINNEKLFF. CDR3 coding DNA: TGTGCCAGCAGCGCGGGTGATATTAATAATGAAAAACTGTTTTTT.

This clone turned up a few times. The V call is TRBV25-1, the J call TRBJ1-2; weak D call: TRBD1 (5 bases). The CDR3 extends over 18 amino acids. The germline V and J ends were trimmed by 1 base and 1 base, with 19 bases remaining between them. Germline V gives CDR1 MGHDK, CDR2 SYGVNS. The DNA of the CDR3 is TGTGCCAGCAGTGAATCAACAGGCGATCCTAACTATAACTATGGCTACACCTTC. Protein sequence: CASSESTGDPNYNYGYTF.

This clone was counted between two and nine times. The rearrangement links TRBV6-1 to TRBJ1-2; 10 bases match TRBD1. The CDR3 length is 15 residues. The J segment lost 2 bases and the V segment lost 6 bases, leaving 6 bases of the junction unmatched. The germline V gene has CDR1 MNHNS and CDR2 SASEGT. This CDR3 reads CASRGTGASNYGYTF. DNA of the CDR3: TGTGCCAGCAGAGGGACAGGGGCCTCCAACTATGGCTACACCTTC.

This clone was recorded only once. One end of the junction does not line up with germline, which may come from a read error. The chain combines TRBV5-1 with TRBJ1-5; 7 bases align to TRBD1. Per the germline V gene, CDR1 is SGHRS and CDR2 is YFSETQ. This CDR3 contains 14 residues. CDR3 nucleotide sequence: TGCGCCAGCAGCTCCGGGACAGCTAATCAGCCCCAGAATTTT. Encoded protein: CASSSGTANQPQNF. The complete variable domain, with remaining parts taken from reference TRBV5-1 and TRBJ1-5, reads KAGVTQTPRYLIKTRGQQVTLSCSPISGHRSVSWYQQTPGQGLQFLFEYFSETQRNKGNFPGRFSGRQFSNSRSEMNVSTLELGDSALYLCASSSGTANQPQNFGDGTRLSIL.

The chain links TRBV28 to TRBJ2-2; 8 nucleotides match TRBD1. The CDR3 consists of 13 residues. Germline trimming cut 8 bases from V and 4 bases from J; bases unmatched to any gene: 3. Germline V CDR1 and CDR2: MDHEN, SYDVKM. CDR3 in DNA: TGTGCCAGCTCGGACAGGGCCACCGGGGAGCTGTTTTTT. It yields the protein CASSDRATGELFF.

The J gene is TRBJ1-4, the V gene TRBV29-1, with D possibly being TRBD1 (6 bases). CDR3 length equals 15 residues. Germline V lookup: CDR1 SQVTM, CDR2 ANQGSEA. The V gene lost 4 bases and the J gene lost 0 bases, with 12 bases spanning the gap. The CDR3 protein is CSVGWDTSTNEKLFF. CDR3 bases: TGCAGCGTTGGTTGGGACACTTCAACTAATGAAAAACTGTTTTTT.

This chain's CDR3 is CARSLEGGNRKEYSNQPQHF. In DNA form, the CDR3 reads TGTGCCAGAAGCTTGGAGGGGGGGAACAGGAAAGAGTATAGCAATCAGCCCCAGCATTTT. This rearrangement joins TRBV5-3 to TRBJ1-5, with D maybe TRBD1 (6 bases). TRBV5-3 is noted as an ORF with a role that remains uncertain. Trimming cost V 0 bases and J 0 bases, with 22 bases left between them. This CDR3 has 20 amino acids.

The chain uses TRBV7-9 and TRBJ1-5, with a possible D match to TRBD1 (6 bases). Germline V gene sequence: CDR1 SEHNR, CDR2 FQNEAQ (reference sequence). The CDR3 is 15 residues long. Trimming shortened V by 1 base and J by 5 bases, and 12 bases separated the two germline ends. CDR3 protein: CASSLGPGEYQPQHF. For the CDR3, the DNA is TGTGCCAGCAGCTTAGGCCCAGGGGAATATCAGCCCCAGCATTTT.

The table lists this clone with a count of one. The rearrangement joins TRBV9 to TRBJ1-3, with D hard to call. The V end was cut by 0 bases, the J end by 0 bases, with 7 bases between. The CDR3 loop spans 15 amino acids. CDR1 is SGDLS and CDR2 is YYNGEE in the germline V gene. The CDR3 loop is CASSVDRSSGNTIYF. The CDR3 DNA is TGTGCCAGCAGCGTAGACCGGTCCTCTGGAAACACCATATATTTT.

This chain joins TRBV5-1 and TRBJ2-6; D is ambiguous. Germline assignment: CDR1 SGHRS and CDR2 YFSETQ. V was pared by 4 bases and J by 0 bases, with 11 bases between. The CDR3 consists of 16 residues. The CDR3 DNA sequence: TGCGCCAGCAGCCGAATACAGAGCTCTGGGGCCAACGTCCTGACTTTC. It is translated as CASSRIQSSGANVLTF.

CDR3 residues: CASSTNKNPYTF. CDR3 DNA: TGTGCCAGTAGTACGAACAAGAACCCCTACACCTTC. V is TRBV19 and J is TRBJ1-2, with no clear D. Trimming took off 4 bases at V and 10 bases at J, with 13 bases between the two ends. Germline V lookup: CDR1 LNHDA, CDR2 SQIVND (reference sequence). This CDR3 is 12 amino acids long.

This sequence joins TRBV4-3 and TRBJ1-2; D may be TRBD1 (5 bases). The V and J ends lost 0 bases and 4 bases respectively, with 12 bases between them. From germline, CDR1 is LGHNA and CDR2 YSLEER. The CDR3 has 15 residues. The CDR3 DNA reads as TGCGCCAGCAGCCAAGATGTGAAAGGGGCCTATGGCTACACCTTC. Protein sequence: CASSQDVKGAYGYTF.

The chain carries TRBV7-9 and TRBJ1-5; 8 positions match TRBD1. The CDR3 length is 16 residues. From germline, CDR1 is SEHNR and CDR2 FQNEAQ (reference sequence). CDR3 protein: CAVGQGAGRSNQPQHF. The CDR3 DNA follows: TGTGCGGTGGGTCAGGGGGCTGGTAGGAGCAATCAGCCCCAGCATTTT.

Concerning this clone itself: The sample holds other DNA sequences that translate to the same CDR3. The genes are TRBV5-1 and TRBJ2-7; perhaps TRBD1 as D (5 bases). Germline loops: CDR1 SGHRS, CDR2 YFSETQ. Trimming removed 1 base at V and 3 bases at J, with 8 bases between. The CDR3 is 13 amino acids. The CDR3 DNA follows: TGCGCCAGCAGCTTGAGGGGAAACTACGAGCAGTACTTC. This translates into CASSLRGNYEQYF.

The chain combines TRBV30 with TRBJ2-7; 8 positions agree with TRBD1. Germline V gene sequence: CDR1 GTSNPN, CDR2 SVGIG (reference sequence). There are 16 residues in the CDR3. Trimming removed 2 bases from V and 0 bases from J; junction bases left unmatched: 9. The CDR3 here is CAWSFTPGQVSYEQYF. CDR3 nucleotide sequence: TGTGCCTGGAGTTTTACCCCGGGACAGGTCTCCTACGAGCAGTACTTC.

The rearrangement uses TRBV28 and TRBJ2-7; tentatively, D is TRBD1 (6 bases). Trimming removed 8 bases at V and 1 base at J, with 12 bases between. This CDR3 region has 13 residues. Germline CDR1 is MDHEN and CDR2 is SYDVKM. The CDR3 is CASRPQGSYEQYF. CDR3 coding DNA: TGTGCCAGCCGACCACAGGGTTCCTACGAGCAGTACTTC.

The rearrangement joins TRBV29-1 to TRBJ2-3; maybe TRBD1 (6 bases). The CDR3 is 16 amino acids. Germline V lookup: CDR1 SQVTM, CDR2 ANQGSEA. The V end was cut by 0 bases, the J end by 4 bases, with 17 bases between. CDR3 sequence: CSVEDLGRGRSDTQYF. The CDR3 coding sequence is TGCAGCGTTGAAGATCTTGGCAGGGGTAGGTCAGATACGCAGTATTTT.

The chain recombines TRBV27 with TRBJ1-5; D may be TRBD1 (5 bases). Germline CDR1 is MNHEY and CDR2 is SMNVEV (reference sequence). The CDR3 contains 15 residues. V lost 7 bases, J lost 3 bases, and 16 bases lay in between. This CDR3 reads CASKERPGHNQPQHF. The CDR3 coding sequence is TGTGCCAGCAAGGAGCGACCAGGGCACAATCAGCCCCAGCATTTT.

The V call is TRBV7-2, the J call TRBJ1-2, with D unresolved. The CDR3 is 13 residues long. Trimming took 6 bases from V and 3 from J, leaving 11 bases between them. Germline CDR1 is SGHTA and CDR2 is FQGNSA. Here the CDR3 DNA reads TGTGCCAGCAGACAGCCGGTAGACTATGGCTACACCTTC. Translation: CASRQPVDYGYTF.

V usage is TRBV7-8 and J usage is TRBJ1-3; D perhaps matches TRBD1 (6 bases). The CDR3 length is 16 residues. Germline CDR1 SGHVS, CDR2 FQNEAQ. V shed 5 bases and J shed 0 bases, with 14 bases lying between them. CDR3 sequence (DNA): TGTGCCAGCAGCCTATTACAGGGTAGCTCTGGAAACACCATATATTTT. Translation gives CASSLLQGSSGNTIYF.

This clone was counted a few times. The chain employs TRBV25-1 and TRBJ1-2, with D possibly being TRBD1 (5 bases). The V and J ends lost 1 base and 4 bases respectively, with 19 bases between them. Germline V gives CDR1 MGHDK, CDR2 SYGVNS. The CDR3 runs to 17 residues. The CDR3 DNA follows: TGTGCCAGCAGTGAATCGGGGGTGGGGGGAAGCGGCTATGGCTACACCTTC. The encoded protein is CASSESGVGGSGYGYTF.

The rearrangement joins TRBV5-6 to TRBJ1-5, with TRBD1 as a possible D gene (5 bases). The CDR3 spans 15 residues. Germline assignment: CDR1 SGHDT and CDR2 YYEEEE. The V gene lost 0 bases and the J gene lost 0 bases, with 7 bases spanning the gap. The CDR3 loop reads CASSLGGYSNQPQHF. The CDR3 DNA reads as TGTGCCAGCAGCTTGGGGGGCTATAGCAATCAGCCCCAGCATTTT.

This clone was seen a few times. V is TRBV4-3 and J is TRBJ1-1; D gene unclear. The CDR3 has 15 amino acids. Germline V CDR1 and CDR2: LGHNA, YSLEER. V gave up 1 base and J gave up 4 bases, with 13 bases separating them. The CDR3 coding sequence is TGCGCCAGCAGCCAAGGTCCCCGACTGAGCACTGAAGCTTTCTTT. Amino acid sequence: CASSQGPRLSTEAFF.

This clone was seen just once. The rearrangement links TRBV7-2 to TRBJ2-4; D not certain. Germline values: CDR1 SGHTA, CDR2 FQGNSA. With 1 base removed from V and 1 base from J, the gap between germline ends came to 8 bases. The CDR3 consists of 15 residues. In nucleotides, the CDR3 is TGTGCCAGCAGCTTAGTACGAGGTGCCAAAAACATTCAGTACTTC. The encoded protein is CASSLVRGAKNIQYF.